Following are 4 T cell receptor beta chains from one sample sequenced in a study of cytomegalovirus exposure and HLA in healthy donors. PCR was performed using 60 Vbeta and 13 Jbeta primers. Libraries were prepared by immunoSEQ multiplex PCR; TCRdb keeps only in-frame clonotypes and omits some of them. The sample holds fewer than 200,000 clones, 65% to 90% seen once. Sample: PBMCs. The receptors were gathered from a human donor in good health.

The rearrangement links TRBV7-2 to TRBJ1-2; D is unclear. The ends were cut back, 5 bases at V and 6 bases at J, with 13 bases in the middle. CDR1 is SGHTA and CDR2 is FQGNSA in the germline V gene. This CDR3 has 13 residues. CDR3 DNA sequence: TGTGCCAGCAGCCGCCAGAGCGGGGATGGCTACACCTTC. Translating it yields CASSRQSGDGYTF.

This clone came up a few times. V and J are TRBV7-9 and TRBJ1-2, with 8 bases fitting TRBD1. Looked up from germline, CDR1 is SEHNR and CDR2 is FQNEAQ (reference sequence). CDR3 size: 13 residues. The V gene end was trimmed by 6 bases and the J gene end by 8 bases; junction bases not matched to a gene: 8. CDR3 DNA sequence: TGTGCCAGCAGTCTTGGACAGGGAATGGGCTACACCTTC. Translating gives CASSLGQGMGYTF. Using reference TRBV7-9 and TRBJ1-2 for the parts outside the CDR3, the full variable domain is DTGVSQNPRHKITKRGQNVTFRCDPISEHNRLYWYRQTLGQGPEFLTYFQNEAQLEKSRLLSDRFSAERPKGSFSTLEIQRTEQGDSAMYLCASSLGQGMGYTFGSGTRLTVV.

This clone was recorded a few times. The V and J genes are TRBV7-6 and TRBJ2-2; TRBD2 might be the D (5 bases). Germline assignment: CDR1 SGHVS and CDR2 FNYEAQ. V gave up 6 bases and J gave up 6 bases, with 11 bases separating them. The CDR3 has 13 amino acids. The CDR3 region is CASSLWGAGELFF. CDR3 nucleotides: TGTGCCAGCAGTCTATGGGGAGCCGGGGAGCTGTTTTTT.

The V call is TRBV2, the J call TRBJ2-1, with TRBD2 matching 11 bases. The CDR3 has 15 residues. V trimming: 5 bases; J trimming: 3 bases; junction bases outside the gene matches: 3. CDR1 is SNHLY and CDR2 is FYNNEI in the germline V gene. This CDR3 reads CASSNLAGGYNEQFF. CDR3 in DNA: TGTGCCAGCAGTAACCTAGCGGGGGGCTACAATGAGCAGTTCTTC.